Presented here are 9 T cell receptor beta chains from one specimen sequenced in a study of T-cell memory formation after mild COVID-19. TCRdb recomputed calls from the 5' RACE reads with MiXCR, one row per CDR3 protein. The sample carries around 400,000 distinct CDR3 sequences, 24% recorded once. Sequencing was done on a sample of PBMCs or a T cell subset sorted from them (not recorded which). The receptors shown here come from an adult woman who had mild COVID-19 (a few samples of this study predate the infection). Cell type and time point are not known.

The J gene is TRBJ2-3, the V gene TRBV4-1; no definite D call. V shed 1 base and J shed 3 bases, with 5 bases lying between them. This CDR3 region has 13 residues. Germline loops: CDR1 MGHRA, CDR2 YSYEKL. The CDR3 bases are TGCGCCAGCAGCCAAGCGGTTACAGATACGCAGTATTTT. Its translation is CASSQAVTDTQYF.

This clonotype was counted only a few times. The V call is TRBV3-1, the J call TRBJ1-4, with 8 bases identical to TRBD1. Germline V gives CDR1 LGHDT, CDR2 YNNKEL (reference sequence). This CDR3 is built from 12 residues. The V segment lost 10 bases and the J segment 8 bases; nucleotides outside the gene matches: 6. CDR3 sequence reads: CATQGADEKLFF. CDR3 bases: TGTGCCACTCAGGGGGCCGACGAAAAACTGTTTTTT. The full variable domain, with the rest looked up from reference TRBV3-1 and TRBJ1-4, is DTAVSQTPKYLVTQMGNDKSIKCEQNLGHDTMYWYKQDSKKFLKIMFSYNNKELIINETVPNRFSPKSPDKAHLNLHINSLELGDSAVYFCATQGADEKLFFGSGTQLSVL.

A few counts support this clonotype. This sequence joins TRBV24-1 and TRBJ2-1, with no clear D. Germline values: CDR1 KGHDR, CDR2 SFDVKD. This CDR3 has 11 amino acids. Trimming took 9 bases from V and 8 from J, leaving 10 bases between them. The DNA of the CDR3 is TGTGCCACCTCCCGCGGAGATGAGCAGTTCTTC. The encoded protein is CATSRGDEQFF.

The chain links TRBV7-9 to TRBJ2-7; D is perhaps TRBD1 (6 bases). The CDR3 extends over 13 amino acids. V shed 3 bases and J shed 5 bases, with 11 bases lying between them. Germline V gene data show CDR1 as SEHNR and CDR2 as FQNEAQ (reference sequence). CDR3 DNA: TGTGCCAGCAGCTTTAGACAGGCAGACGAGCAGTACTTC. Encoded protein: CASSFRQADEQYF.

This clonotype came up a few times. The chain carries TRBV29-1 and TRBJ2-5; 8 bases are shared with TRBD1. Germline values: CDR1 SQVTM, CDR2 ANQGSEA. With V trimmed by 3 bases and J by 7 bases, 22 bases remained unmatched. This CDR3 contains 18 residues. CDR3 loop: CSVDGLPSGGVAKGTQYF. The DNA of the CDR3 is TGCAGCGTTGATGGGCTTCCCTCAGGGGGCGTAGCAAAAGGGACCCAGTACTTC.

There are a few counts of this clonotype. DNA for the CDR3: TGTGCCAGCAGTTACCTGCAGGGGAATGGCTACACCTTC. Translating gives CASSYLQGNGYTF. This sequence joins TRBV6-6 and TRBJ1-2; a possible D gene is TRBD1 (6 bases). Germline V CDR1 and CDR2: MNHNY, SVGAGI (reference sequence). Trimming left V 2 bases short and J 6 bases short, with 10 bases between. This CDR3 spans 13 amino acids.

This clonotype showed up just a few times. The chain employs TRBV7-2 and TRBJ2-7, with D tentatively TRBD2 (5 bases). V gave up 1 base and J gave up 5 bases, with 12 bases separating them. This CDR3 contains 14 residues. CDR1 SGHTA and CDR2 FQGNSA come from the germline V gene. In nucleotides, the CDR3 is TGTGCCAGCAGCTTAGGTGTAGGGAGCGACGAGCAGTACTTC. Protein product: CASSLGVGSDEQYF.

The chain joins TRBV4-3 to TRBJ2-3; 8 bases are a match to TRBD2. Germline CDR1 LGHNA, CDR2 YSLEER. V trimming: 4 bases; J trimming: 0 bases; junction bases outside the gene matches: 3. The CDR3 is made up of 15 amino acids. The CDR3 sequence: CASSPGTRSTDTQYF. CDR3 in DNA: TGCGCCAGCAGCCCCGGGACTAGGAGCACAGATACGCAGTATTTT.

This chain joins TRBV27 and TRBJ1-4; tentatively, D is TRBD1 (5 bases). The CDR3 spans 15 residues. Germline V gene lookup returns CDR1 MNHEY and CDR2 SMNVEV (reference sequence). V lost 0 bases and J lost 3, with 8 bases in between. CDR3 sequence (DNA): TGTGCCAGCAGTTTATCGGGGGGATCTAATGAAAAACTGTTTTTT. Translation gives CASSLSGGSNEKLFF.